Listed here are 5 T cell receptor beta chains from one sample, sequenced in a study of neurological immune-mediated disorders. Documented time point: longitudinal time-point 3. A single record per CDR3 protein comes from TCRdb applying MiXCR to the 5' RACE reads. The sample lists under 130,000 distinct CDR3 sequences, approximately 11% occurring once. The sample comprised PBMCs. The origin of the receptors is a female donor with HTLV-1-associated myelopathy (HAM/TSP).

This clonotype occurred many times. This chain links TRBV5-1 with TRBJ2-1; 11 nucleotides match TRBD2. This CDR3 is 15 amino acids long. Unmatched junction bases numbered 5, after V lost 5 bases and J lost 4 bases. Germline V gives CDR1 SGHRS, CDR2 YFSETQ. The CDR3 protein is CASRLLAGEYNEQFF. CDR3 nucleotides: TGCGCCAGCAGATTACTAGCGGGGGAGTACAATGAGCAGTTCTTC.

Many counts were recorded for this clonotype. The J gene is TRBJ2-3, the V gene TRBV5-5; D is possibly TRBD2 (6 bases). The CDR3 extends over 14 amino acids. V lost 0 bases and J lost 6, with 11 bases in between. CDR1 SGHKS and CDR2 YYEKEE come from the germline V gene (reference sequence). The DNA for the CDR3 is TGTGCCAGCAGCTTGGCCGCTAGCGTGGATACGCAGTATTTT. It codes for CASSLAASVDTQYF.

This clonotype was picked up a small number of times. The chain joins TRBV5-1 to TRBJ2-2, with unresolved D. The CDR3 runs 15 residues. The germline V gene has CDR1 SGHRS and CDR2 YFSETQ. Trimming took off 0 bases at V and 5 bases at J, with 11 bases between the two ends. Here the CDR3 DNA reads TGCGCCAGCAGCTTGGGTGCAGCCTCAACCGGGGAGCTGTTTTTT. This codes for CASSLGAASTGELFF.

At least ten counts were recorded for this clonotype. The rearrangement joins TRBV20-1 to TRBJ2-3; 8 nucleotides agree with TRBD1. From germline, CDR1 is DFQATT and CDR2 SNEGSKA (reference sequence). The length of the CDR3 is 17 residues. The junction had 15 bases not matched to a gene; V was cut back by 3 bases and J by 4 bases. DNA of the CDR3: TGCAGTGCTAGCATAATTCAGGGGGCGAAAACCGCAGATACGCAGTATTTT. It encodes CSASIIQGAKTADTQYF.

This clonotype showed up many times. This sequence joins TRBV28 and TRBJ2-3; D might be TRBD1 or TRBD2, each matching 6 bases. Per germline, CDR1 MDHEN and CDR2 SYDVKM. The CDR3 runs to 16 residues. The V gene lost 4 bases and the J gene lost 1 base, with 15 bases spanning the gap. The CDR3 DNA sequence: TGTGCCAGCAGTTCCCCCGGGGGACAACGCACAGATACGCAGTATTTT. It yields the protein CASSSPGGQRTDTQYF.